A single sample gave rise to the 7 T cell receptor beta chains below, sequenced in a study of cytomegalovirus exposure and HLA in healthy donors. Primers: 60 Vbeta forward and 13 Jbeta reverse. The data were produced by immunoSEQ multiplex PCR, yet TCRdb's version contains in-frame clones alone and is incomplete. The sample lists 75,000 to 90,000 clones; around 70% were seen once. The specimen sequenced was PBMCs. The source of these receptors is a woman aged 40 to 50 in good health and CMV-seropositive.

The gene calls are TRBV28 and TRBJ1-2; no clear D gene. Trimming stripped 3 bases from V and 7 bases from J, with 9 bases between. The CDR3 is 12 residues long. Germline V lookup: CDR1 MDHEN, CDR2 SYDVKM. For the CDR3, the DNA is TGTGCCAGCAGTTTGGACTCCCCTGGCTACACCTTC. Residues: CASSLDSPGYTF.

CDR3 protein: CASSFDRTYNEQFF. The DNA for the CDR3 is TGTGCCAGCAGCTTTGACAGGACATACAATGAGCAGTTCTTC. The chain recombines TRBV7-9 with TRBJ2-1, with D perhaps matching TRBD1 (6 bases). CDR3 length equals 14 residues. Deletions cut 3 bases from V and 4 bases from J, with 10 bases between. From germline, CDR1 is SEHNR and CDR2 FQNEAQ (reference sequence).

This chain links TRBV6-5 with TRBJ2-7; possibly TRBD2 for D (6 bases). The germline V gene has CDR1 MNHEY and CDR2 SVGAGI. This CDR3 region has 14 residues. The V and J ends lost 6 bases and 2 bases respectively, with 14 bases between them. CDR3 protein: CASRQRGLAYEQYF. The CDR3 DNA reads TGTGCCAGCAGGCAAAGGGGACTGGCCTACGAGCAGTACTTC.

This clone was detected once. The V gene is TRBV4-2, the J gene TRBJ2-5; 8 nucleotides match TRBD2. Germline V gene lookup returns CDR1 LGHNA and CDR2 YNFKEQ. The junction had 8 bases not matched to a gene; V was cut back by 0 bases and J by 5 bases. The CDR3 covers 16 residues. The CDR3 here is CASSQDRAGGGETQYF. The CDR3 nucleotides read TGTGCCAGCAGCCAAGATAGAGCGGGCGGGGGGGAGACCCAGTACTTC.

J is TRBJ1-2 and V is TRBV7-9, with TRBD1 identical over 10 bases. V lost 5 bases, J lost 4 bases, and 10 bases stayed unmatched. The CDR3 has 16 amino acids. Germline CDR1 reads SEHNR; CDR2 reads FQNEAQ (reference sequence). The DNA for the CDR3 is TGTGCCAGCAGCCCATGGACAGGGGGATCGTCCTATGGCTACACCTTC. Translated: CASSPWTGGSSYGYTF.

V usage is TRBV4-3 and J usage is TRBJ2-5, with D possibly matching TRBD1 (5 bases). The V gene's germline CDR1 is LGHNA and CDR2 YSLEER. V lost 0 bases and J 2 bases, leaving 10 bases between the germline ends. The CDR3 runs to 15 residues. The CDR3 DNA follows: TGCGCCAGCAGCCAAGACAGGGCCCCACAAGAGACCCAGTACTTC. Protein: CASSQDRAPQETQYF.

This clone has only a few counts. The rearrangement joins TRBV6-5 to TRBJ1-2, with D uncertain. The CDR3 extends over 12 amino acids. Germline assignment: CDR1 MNHEY and CDR2 SVGAGI. The ends were cut back, 4 bases at V and 3 bases at J, with 6 bases in the middle. The CDR3: CASSSAYYGYTF. The CDR3 nucleotides read TGTGCCAGCAGTTCAGCGTACTATGGCTACACCTTC.